This entry describes one TCR beta chain. The data belong to a study of CD8+ T cells in alopecia areata. CDR3 length equals 13 residues. Looked up from germline, CDR1 is MDHEN and CDR2 is SYDVKM. With 5 bases removed from V and 5 bases from J, the gap between germline ends came to 12 bases. RNA extraction was followed by reverse transcription into cDNA, which acted as the sequencing template. Some clones are missing from TCRdb's copy, which holds only in-frame ones; the method was immunoSEQ multiplex PCR. This table holds 90,000 to 100,000 clones, under 45% found once. The source material was CD4+ T cells sorted from blood. This receptor was taken from a human donor with alopecia areata. This rearrangement joins TRBV28 to TRBJ2-5; the D gene is possibly TRBD1 (6 bases). The CDR3 region is CASSEAGVETQYF. The CDR3 DNA reads as TGTGCCAGCAGTGAGGCAGGGGTTGAGACCCAGTACTTC. Full variable domain (outside the CDR3, taken from reference TRBV28 and TRBJ2-5): DVKVTQSSRYLVKRTGEKVFLECVQDMDHENMFWYRQDPGLGLRLIYFSYDVKMKEKGDIPEGYSVSREKKERFSLILESASTNQTSMYLCASSEAGVETQYFGPGTRLLVL.